There are many counts of the clone carrying this T cell receptor (beta chain). Its antigen is as yet unknown. This sample stems from a study of regulatory T cells in long-lasting Graves disease. Findings and caveats of the study: Reduced TCR diversity was observed in persistent Graves' patients versus newly diagnosed patients.

iRepertoire HTBI primers and Arm-PCR of CDR3 regions built TCR beta libraries. TCRdb independently ran MiXCR on the multiplex PCR reads; one entry per CDR3 protein. The sample shows around 480,000 distinct CDR3 sequences, around 16% of them seen only once. Stated time point: newly diagnosed GD, antithyroid drugs for less than 3 months. Extracted PBMC RNA gave rise to the TCR library. In addition, the sample was reused for a study of T cells in Graves' hyperthyroidism and ophthalmopathy. This second report adds: Patients counted as stable if ophthalmopathy did not develop within 18 months. Clinical symptoms, serum thyroxine, TRAb, thyroid ultrasound and orbital computed tomography informed diagnoses.

This clonotype was obtained from a woman aged 35-60 years with Graves disease. The input for sequencing was peripheral blood mononuclear cells (PBMCs), taken at new diagnosis, from a patient treated with antithyroid drugs.

Written as DNA, the CDR3 is TGTGCCAGCAGCGGCCCCTCGGGGGCGGGGGAGACCCAGTACTTC. Protein: CASSGPSGAGETQYF. The rearrangement links TRBV11-2 to TRBJ2-5; the D call may be TRBD1 or TRBD2 (6 bases each). Trimming removed 5 bases at V and 5 bases at J, with 18 bases between. CDR3 length: 15 amino acids. The germline V gene has CDR1 SGHAT and CDR2 FQNNGV.